What follows are 14 T cell receptor beta chains derived from one specimen sequenced in a study of T cell repertoires in cytomegalovirus infection. Using its own MiXCR run on the reads, TCRdb lists one record per CDR3 protein. The table lists about 440,000 distinct CDR3 sequences, approximately 31% of them singletons, with around 15% in the top ten. The specimen sequenced was PBMCs. Every receptor here comes from a human donor in good health (CMV status not recorded). Some clones in this sample may be carry-over from other donors' samples.

V gene TRBV5-1 combines with J gene TRBJ2-7; no clear D gene. CDR1 is SGHRS, CDR2 YFSETQ, per germline. Trimming removed 2 bases at V and 2 bases at J, with 8 bases between. CDR3 length equals 13 residues. CDR3 loop: CASSFPTPYEQYF. The CDR3 nucleotides read TGCGCCAGCAGCTTCCCGACTCCCTACGAGCAGTACTTC.

V is TRBV6-6 and J is TRBJ2-6; no clear D gene. Germline CDR1 is MNHNY and CDR2 is SVGAGI (reference sequence). The CDR3 runs 18 residues. V was shortened by 0 bases and J by 2 bases, with 14 bases between the two germline ends. The chain's CDR3 is CASSYSEHSRAGANVLTF. As DNA, the CDR3 is TGTGCCAGCAGTTACTCCGAACACTCCCGGGCTGGGGCCAACGTCCTGACTTTC.

This CDR3 reads CASIQDSMNTEAFF. DNA for the CDR3: TGTGCCAGCATCCAGGACTCCATGAACACTGAAGCTTTCTTT. V and J are TRBV6-6 and TRBJ1-1; D remains ambiguous. The CDR3 is 14 amino acids. Per germline, CDR1 MNHNY and CDR2 SVGAGI (reference sequence). Trimming stripped 7 bases from V and 0 bases from J, with 12 bases between.

This clonotype was seen repeatedly, ten times or more. The genes are TRBV7-2 and TRBJ1-6, with D possibly TRBD1 on 6 matching bases. Trimming removed 7 bases from V and 4 bases from J, with 17 bases in between. The CDR3 has 16 residues. CDR1 SGHTA and CDR2 FQGNSA come from the germline V gene. CDR3 sequence: CASTFGGGGYNSPLHF. CDR3 sequence (DNA): TGTGCCAGCACCTTCGGCGGGGGCGGTTATAATTCACCCCTCCACTTT.

With respect to this clonotype: Without the conserved terminal phenylalanine or tryptophan, this CDR3 likely stems from a read error. The chain combines TRBV6-1 with TRBJ2-7, with 8 bases lining up with TRBD1. CDR3 length equals 14 residues. Germline assignment: CDR1 MNHNS and CDR2 SASEGT. With 6 bases clipped from V and 5 bases from J, the junction kept 9 bases outside the gene matches. CDR3 nucleotide sequence: TGTGCCAGCAGAACAACAGGGGGTAGGGACGAGCAGTACTGC. It translates to CASRTTGGRDEQYC.

As regards this clonotype: One end of the junction varies from germline; a read error may be responsible. This chain links TRBV11-2 with TRBJ1-2; D is ambiguous. The germline CDR1 and CDR2 sequences are SGHAT and FQNNGV. This CDR3 is built from 14 residues. The CDR3 sequence: CSSSHETGTYGYTF. The DNA for the CDR3 is TGTTCCAGCAGCCACGAAACGGGTACCTATGGCTACACCTTC.

This clonotype was seen only a few times. The CDR3 is CATAAGPSGDTQYF. CDR3 DNA: TGTGCCACTGCGGCGGGGCCGTCTGGAGATACGCAGTATTTT. V gene TRBV24-1 combines with J gene TRBJ2-3; D is possibly TRBD2 (6 bases). CDR1 is KGHDR and CDR2 is SFDVKD in the germline V gene. The V end was cut by 10 bases, the J end by 5 bases, with 18 bases between. The CDR3 consists of 14 residues.

On this clonotype: One end of the junction does not line up with germline, which may come from a read error. The V gene is TRBV12-3 or TRBV12-4, the J gene TRBJ1-6; 7 nucleotides line up with TRBD1. The length of the CDR3 is 15 residues. CDR3 sequence: CDSSTKTGPHSPLHF. The CDR3 bases are TGTGACAGCAGTACCAAGACAGGGCCTCACTCACCCCTCCACTTT.

The V gene is TRBV5-3, the J gene TRBJ1-1; 9 positions agree with TRBD1. TRBV5-3 is treated as an ORF (open reading frame) with a function not yet certain. CDR3 length: 16 residues. Trimming cost V 8 bases and J 4 bases; bases outside gene matches: 15. DNA for the CDR3: TGTGCCAGCAGCCCCACGGGACAGGGACGGATCACTGAAGCTTTCTTT. Translating it yields CASSPTGQGRITEAFF.

The genes are TRBV7-9 and TRBJ1-3; D is perhaps TRBD1 (5 bases). The CDR3 runs to 12 residues. CDR1 is SEHNR and CDR2 is FQNEAQ in the germline V gene (reference sequence). V gave up 4 bases and J gave up 5 bases, with 6 bases separating them. The CDR3 sequence is CASSSDRNTIYF. CDR3 sequence (DNA): TGTGCCAGCAGCTCGGACAGAAACACCATATATTTT. The full variable domain, rest sourced from reference TRBV7-9 and TRBJ1-3, is DTGVSQNPRHKITKRGQNVTFRCDPISEHNRLYWYRQTLGQGPEFLTYFQNEAQLEKSRLLSDRFSAERPKGSFSTLEIQRTEQGDSAMYLCASSSDRNTIYFGEGSWLTVV.

Note on this clonotype: One junction end does not reproduce the germline sequence, and a read error may be involved. The gene calls are TRBV7-2 and TRBJ1-1; D is uncertain. This CDR3 region has 12 residues. Germline CDR1 and CDR2: SGHTA and FQGNSA. The CDR3 reads CDSSLSTGAACF. The CDR3 DNA follows: TGTGACAGCAGCCTAAGTACTGGCGCAGCTTGCTTT.

There are many counts of this clonotype. V is TRBV6-1 and J is TRBJ1-4; weak D call: TRBD1 (5 bases). This CDR3 is built from 13 residues. V shed 6 bases and J shed 7 bases, with 12 bases lying between them. The V gene's germline CDR1 is MNHNS and CDR2 SASEGT. CDR3 amino acids: CASRDMAGEKLFF. The CDR3, as DNA: TGTGCCAGCAGGGACATGGCGGGTGAAAAACTGTTTTTT.

As DNA, the CDR3 is TGTGCCAGTAGTGTGAGTGGACCCGGGGAGACCCAGTACTTC. This sequence encodes CASSVSGPGETQYF. This chain connects TRBV19 to TRBJ2-5, with D unclear. Germline-derived CDR1 and CDR2 are LNHDA and SQIVND (reference sequence). The CDR3 is 14 amino acids. Trimming removed 5 bases at V and 5 bases at J, with 15 bases between.

This clonotype was detected many times. In DNA, the CDR3 is TGTGCCAGCAGTAAGGACAGAACCTATGAAGCTTTCTTT. Protein product: CASSKDRTYEAFF. V gene TRBV7-2 combines with J gene TRBJ1-1; D might be TRBD1 (6 bases). Germline V gives CDR1 SGHTA, CDR2 FQGNSA. V lost 6 bases and J 7 bases, leaving 15 bases between the germline ends. The CDR3 runs to 13 residues.